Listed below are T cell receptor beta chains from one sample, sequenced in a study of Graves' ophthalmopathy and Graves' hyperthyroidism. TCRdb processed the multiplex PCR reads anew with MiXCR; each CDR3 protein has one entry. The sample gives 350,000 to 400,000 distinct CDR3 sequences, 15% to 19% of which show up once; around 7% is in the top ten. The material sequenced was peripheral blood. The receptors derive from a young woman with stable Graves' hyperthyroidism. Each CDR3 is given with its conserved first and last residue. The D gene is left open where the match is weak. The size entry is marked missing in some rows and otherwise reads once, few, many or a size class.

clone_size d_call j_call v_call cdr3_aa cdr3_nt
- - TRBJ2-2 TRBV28 CATRAGARNGELFF TGTGCCACAAGGGCGGGGGCGCGAAACGGGGAGCTGTTTTTT
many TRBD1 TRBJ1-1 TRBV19 CASSTRQGGGQAFF TGTGCCAGTAGTACCCGACAGGGAGGGGGACAAGCTTTCTTT
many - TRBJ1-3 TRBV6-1 CASSESPGHLYF TGTGCCAGCAGTGAATCCCCCGGTCACCTATATTTT
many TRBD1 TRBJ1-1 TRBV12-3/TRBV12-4 CASSLYRGSTEAFF TGTGCCAGCAGTTTATACAGGGGGAGCACTGAAGCTTTCTTT
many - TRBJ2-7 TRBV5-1 CASSLQNPYEQYF TGCGCCAGCAGCTTGCAGAACCCCTACGAGCAGTACTTC
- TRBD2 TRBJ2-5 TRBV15 CATSRDRLAGVQETQYF TGTGCCACCAGCAGAGATAGGCTAGCGGGGGTTCAAGAGACCCAGTACTTC
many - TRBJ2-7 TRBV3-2 CASSLQGQETYEQYF TGTGCCAGCAGCCTCCAGGGACAGGAGACCTACGAGCAGTACTTC
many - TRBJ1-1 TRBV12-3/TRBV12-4 CASSPLGRMNTEAFF TGTGCCAGCAGCCCCCTGGGGCGTATGAACACTGAAGCTTTCTTT
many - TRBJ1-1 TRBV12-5 CASGAGQPNTEAFF TGTGCTAGTGGCGCAGGACAGCCGAACACTGAAGCTTTCTTT
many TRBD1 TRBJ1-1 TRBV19 CASSRRQGAILTEAFF TGTGCCAGTAGTAGGCGACAGGGGGCGATTCTCACTGAAGCTTTCTTT
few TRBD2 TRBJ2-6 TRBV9 CASSVSSAGQVAGANVLTF TGTGCCAGCAGCGTGTCCTCAGCGGGGCAGGTGGCTGGGGCCAACGTCCTGACTTTC
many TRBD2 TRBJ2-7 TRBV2 CASGRGNEQYF TGTGCCAGCGGGAGGGGAAACGAGCAGTACTTC
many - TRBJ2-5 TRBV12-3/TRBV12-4 CASSLTRVRETQYF TGTGCCAGCAGTCTTACCAGGGTGCGAGAGACCCAGTACTTC
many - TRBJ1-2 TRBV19 CASTSPHRNYGYTF TGTGCCAGTACTTCCCCACATCGTAACTATGGCTACACCTTC
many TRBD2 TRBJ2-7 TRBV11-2 CASSWNSGGSEQYF TGTGCCAGCAGCTGGAATAGCGGGGGAAGCGAGCAGTACTTC
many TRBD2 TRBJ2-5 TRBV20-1 CSASRDYLQETQYF TGCAGTGCTAGCAGGGACTACCTCCAAGAGACCCAGTACTTC
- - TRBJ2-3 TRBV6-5 CASSFSWTDTQYF TGTGCCAGCAGTTTTAGTTGGACAGATACGCAGTATTTT
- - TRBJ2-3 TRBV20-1 CSAPKGETDTQYF TGCAGTGCTCCCAAGGGCGAAACAGATACGCAGTATTTT
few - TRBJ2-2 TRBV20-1 CSALRENTGELFF TGCAGTGCTCTCAGAGAAAACACCGGGGAGCTGTTTTTT
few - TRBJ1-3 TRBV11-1 CASSPLEGQGGNTIYF TGTGCCAGCAGCCCCCTAGAGGGGCAGGGAGGAAACACCATATATTTT
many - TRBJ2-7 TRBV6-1 CASSALGLGVSYEQYF TGTGCCAGCAGTGCCCTCGGGCTCGGCGTCTCCTACGAGCAGTACTTC
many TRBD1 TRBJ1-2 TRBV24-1 CATSTPGGSGYTF TGTGCCACCAGCACCCCAGGGGGTTCTGGCTACACCTTC
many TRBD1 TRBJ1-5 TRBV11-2 CASTTGVNQPQHF TGTGCCAGCACGACAGGGGTGAATCAGCCCCAGCATTTT
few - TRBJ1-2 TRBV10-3 CAISESRGLSYGYTF TGTGCCATCAGTGAGTCTCGGGGTTTATCCTATGGCTACACCTTC
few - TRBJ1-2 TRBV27 CASSSLGRQRLNYGYTF TGTGCCAGCAGTTCCCTGGGACGGCAAAGACTCAACTATGGCTACACCTTC
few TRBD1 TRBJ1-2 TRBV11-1 CASSLGTGGLNYGYTF TGTGCCAGCAGCTTAGGGACAGGGGGCCTGAACTATGGCTACACCTTC
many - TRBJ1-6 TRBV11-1 CASSLLTGIASPLHF TGTGCCAGCAGCTTGTTGACAGGCATAGCTTCACCCCTCCACTTT
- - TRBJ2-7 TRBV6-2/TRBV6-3 CASSSSFIGKPYEQYF TGTGCCAGCAGTTCCTCATTTATCGGCAAGCCCTACGAGCAGTACTTC
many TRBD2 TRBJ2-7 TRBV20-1 CSARGLAGHYEQYF TGCAGTGCTAGGGGTCTAGCGGGGCACTACGAGCAGTACTTC
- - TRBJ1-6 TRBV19 CASSIVPGARDSPLHF TGTGCCAGTAGTATAGTTCCGGGGGCGCGAGATTCACCCCTCCACTTT
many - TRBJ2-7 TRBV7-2 CASSLPQGKNEQYF TGTGCCAGCAGCTTACCCCAGGGGAAAAACGAGCAGTACTTC